This T cell receptor (beta chain) was captured in a study of T-cell reconstitution after alpha-beta-depleted transplantation in children. General study points: Where some patients showed high TCRbeta diversity at day 60, it came from recipient T cells and thymic progenitors that had survived. T-cell counts and diversity were attributed mostly to newly produced T cells one year after transplant. As was reported, about two months after transplant, alpha-beta T cells came from several hundred expanded graft clones.

Unique molecular identifiers were incorporated during preparation of the TCRbeta library. TCRdb processed the PCR reads anew with MiXCR; each CDR3 protein has one entry. The profile shows 130,000 or so distinct CDR3 sequences, about 9.9% of them singletons. On this clonotype itself: Its specificity is not known.

Germline CDR1 SGDLS, CDR2 YYNGEE. V was clipped by 0 bases and J by 2 bases, with 10 bases between them. The CDR3 is made up of 15 amino acids. This chain joins TRBV9 and TRBJ2-3, with D possibly TRBD2 on 6 matching bases. The clonotype was recovered from a girl in the first two years of life who had a stem cell transplant for combined immunodeficiency, so the T cells may come from the graft donor. Sequences were derived from PBMCs, mostly from graft donor cells, sampled 180 days after TCRalphabeta/CD19-depleted stem cell transplant. CDR3: CASSVVAGYTDTQYF. The CDR3, as DNA: TGTGCCAGCAGCGTAGTGGCGGGATACACAGATACGCAGTATTTT.